This T cell receptor (beta chain) was captured in a study of blood T cell repertoires in COVID-19. Overall study context: The study drew acute and convalescent COVID-19 samples from the United States, Italy and Spain. Nucleic acid was either cDNA or gDNA, and it came from T cells, B-cell-depleted T cells, or PBMCs.

Original methodology: Nucleated cell counts were estimated from reference gene primer amplification. TCRdb's table, derived via immunoSEQ multiplex PCR, lists solely in-frame clones and lacks some. The DNA gave D and trimming, while V, J and clone size come from that table. In the table there are roughly 100,000 clones, 89% of which are singletons. The CDR3 contains 13 residues. Per the germline V gene, CDR1 is SNHLY and CDR2 is FYNNEI. V lost 4 bases to trimming and J lost 1 base, with 7 bases between them. J is TRBJ1-2 and V is TRBV2; D perhaps matches TRBD1 (5 bases). Sequenced sample: peripheral blood. The TCR originated in a woman of 80 years or more in a cohort sampled during active COVID-19. Written as DNA, the CDR3 is TGTGCCAGCAGTGGACAGAATAACTATGGCTACACCTTC. It yields the protein CASSGQNNYGYTF.